The 26 T cell receptor beta chains reported below all come from one sample, sequenced in a study of shared clonotypes between healthy human individuals. TCRdb's table, derived via immunoSEQ multiplex PCR, lists solely in-frame clones and lacks some. Of nearly 600,000 clones listed, around 95% are singletons. Naive CD8 cells comprised CD45RO-negative, CCR7-positively selected cells, excluding terminally differentiated effector memory CD45RA+ cells. The sequencing sample was made of naive CD8+ T cells sorted from blood. These receptors were taken from a woman in her 30s in good health.

The CDR3 nucleotides read TGTGCCAGCAGCTTTCAGGGGGCGCGGCAGCCCCAGCATTTT. The encoded protein is CASSFQGARQPQHF. The V and J genes are TRBV7-8 and TRBJ1-5, with 8 bases that match TRBD1. The germline gives CDR1 SGHVS, CDR2 FQNEAQ. V gave up 3 bases and J gave up 7 bases; unmatched junction bases: 5. The CDR3 contains 14 residues.

The CDR3 bases are TGCGCCAGCAGTCGGAGTGAGGTGGACACCATATATTTT. Translation: CASSRSEVDTIYF. The chain uses TRBV23-1 and TRBJ1-3; D is undetermined. TRBV23-1 is an ORF; its function is uncertain. V gave up 4 bases and J gave up 8 bases, with 12 bases separating them. The CDR3 sequence is 13 residues long.

This clone was seen a single time. The chain carries TRBV15 and TRBJ2-1, with 7 bases that match TRBD1. J gave up 4 bases and V 0 bases, and 9 bases lay outside the gene matches. The CDR3 has 17 amino acids. Germline V gene sequence: CDR1 LNHNV, CDR2 YYDKDF (reference sequence). CDR3 region: CATSRDPGTGQYNEQFF. The CDR3 coding sequence is TGTGCCACCAGCAGAGATCCCGGGACGGGACAGTACAATGAGCAGTTCTTC.

V and J are TRBV5-1 and TRBJ2-1, with 7 bases aligning to TRBD2. The CDR3 covers 16 residues. J lost 4 bases, V lost 3 bases, and 10 bases had no gene match. Germline V lookup: CDR1 SGHRS, CDR2 YFSETQ. This CDR3 is CASSSAGEREYNEQFF. CDR3 sequence (DNA): TGCGCCAGCAGCTCAGCTGGTGAGCGGGAATACAATGAGCAGTTCTTC.

The V and J genes are TRBV28 and TRBJ2-6; weak D call: TRBD2 (6 bases). Germline V lookup: CDR1 MDHEN, CDR2 SYDVKM. The CDR3 is made up of 16 amino acids. The V and J ends lost 2 bases and 2 bases respectively, with 10 bases between them. The CDR3 DNA sequence: TGTGCCAGCAGTTTAGAAAGGAGGGCTGGGGCCAACGTCCTGACTTTC. Encoded protein: CASSLERRAGANVLTF.

The CDR3 DNA sequence: TGTGCCAGCAGCCCAATCGGGAACACCGGGGAGCTGTTTTTT. It is translated as CASSPIGNTGELFF. The chain has TRBV11-2 and TRBJ2-2; D is undetermined. The germline gives CDR1 SGHAT, CDR2 FQNNGV. The CDR3 sequence is 14 residues long. Deletions cut 5 bases from V and 1 base from J, with 8 bases between. Variable domain in full (rest from reference TRBV11-2 and TRBJ2-2): EAGVAQSPRYKIIEKRQSVAFWCNPISGHATLYWYQQILGQGPKLLIQFQNNGVVDDSQLPKDRFSAERLKGVDSTLKIQPAKLEDSAVYLCASSPIGNTGELFFGEGSRLTVL.

V is TRBV4-1 and J is TRBJ1-1, with D hard to call. There are 14 residues in the CDR3. Germline CDR1 is MGHRA and CDR2 is YSYEKL. The V gene lost 4 bases and the J gene lost 0 bases, with 9 bases spanning the gap. CDR3 amino acids: CASSLITLNTEAFF. CDR3 DNA sequence: TGCGCCAGCAGCCTTATTACGCTGAACACTGAAGCTTTCTTT.

The CDR3 spells CSVESQGAYEQYF. CDR3 nucleotides: TGCAGCGTTGAGTCGCAGGGGGCCTACGAGCAGTACTTC. V is TRBV29-1 and J is TRBJ2-7; 7 nucleotides align to TRBD1. V dropped 3 bases and J dropped 2; count of bases not matched to a gene: 4. CDR1 and CDR2 from the germline V gene are SQVTM and ANQGSEA. The CDR3 consists of 13 residues.

The chain couples TRBV7-9 to TRBJ2-7; the D call may be TRBD1 or TRBD2 (5 bases each). Germline loops: CDR1 SEHNR, CDR2 FQNEAQ (reference sequence). This CDR3 is 12 amino acids long. V shed 1 base and J shed 6 bases, with 7 bases lying between them. The CDR3, as DNA: TGTGCCAGCAGCTTAGGGGGGATCGAGCAGTACTTC. It is translated as CASSLGGIEQYF.

The CDR3 is CAISEGRIYEQYF. The CDR3 DNA sequence: TGTGCCATCAGTGAGGGCAGAATCTACGAGCAGTACTTC. The rearrangement uses TRBV10-3 and TRBJ2-7, with D unclear. The CDR3 is 13 residues long. CDR1 and CDR2 from the germline V gene are ENHRY and SYGVKD. V lost 2 bases and J 3 bases, leaving 8 bases between the germline ends.

This sequence joins TRBV19 and TRBJ2-1, with 12 positions matching TRBD1. CDR3 length: 15 amino acids. The V segment lost 3 bases and the J segment 6 bases; nucleotides outside the gene matches: 3. Germline-derived CDR1 and CDR2 are LNHDA and SQIVND (reference sequence). The CDR3 coding sequence is TGTGCCAGTAGTATTGGGGACAGGGGGCTCAATGAGCAGTTCTTC. It is translated as CASSIGDRGLNEQFF.

This clone came up once. This chain connects TRBV19 to TRBJ1-1; D remains ambiguous. Trimming pared 7 bases from V and 8 bases from J, leaving 14 bases between. The CDR3 covers 12 residues. Germline loops: CDR1 LNHDA, CDR2 SQIVND (reference sequence). In DNA form, the CDR3 reads TGTGCCAGTATATCTTTGGGGATGGAAGCTTTCTTT. It yields the protein CASISLGMEAFF.

This clone was picked up many times. The J gene is TRBJ2-1, the V gene TRBV28, with D tentatively TRBD2 (6 bases). Trimming shortened V by 5 bases and J by 1 base, and 9 bases separated the two germline ends. This CDR3 comprises 14 residues. Germline V gene data show CDR1 as MDHEN and CDR2 as SYDVKM. DNA of the CDR3: TGTGCCAGCAGTGTGCGGGGTTCCTACAATGAGCAGTTCTTC. Protein product: CASSVRGSYNEQFF.

This rearrangement joins TRBV28 to TRBJ1-5; D remains unclear. Germline V lookup: CDR1 MDHEN, CDR2 SYDVKM. V lost 3 bases and J lost 7, with 25 bases in between. This CDR3 contains 18 residues. The chain's CDR3 is CASSLYLEGRTLEQPQHF. The CDR3 nucleotides read TGTGCCAGCAGTTTGTACCTCGAAGGACGGACCTTGGAACAGCCCCAGCATTTT.

CDR3 residues: CASSFLEMGEQYF. The CDR3, as DNA: TGTGCCAGCAGCTTCCTAGAAATGGGCGAGCAGTACTTC. The chain is built from TRBV5-6 and TRBJ2-5; unclear D gene. The last part of the DNA fits TRBJ2-7 better; the J call may be wrong. There are 13 residues in the CDR3. Germline V lookup: CDR1 SGHDT, CDR2 YYEEEE.

The CDR3 coding sequence is TGTGCCAGCAGCTCCGGGACAGGGTACTATGGCTACACCTTC. Translating it yields CASSSGTGYYGYTF. The chain joins TRBV7-9 to TRBJ1-2; 9 positions agree with TRBD1. Losses at the gene ends were 4 bases for V and 3 bases for J; bases not matched to a gene: 3. Germline V gene sequence: CDR1 SEHNR, CDR2 FQNEAQ (reference sequence). This CDR3 comprises 14 residues.

The J gene is TRBJ2-7, the V gene TRBV15; unclear D gene. Deletions cut 0 bases from V and 5 bases from J, with 14 bases between. CDR1 is LNHNV, CDR2 YYDKDF, per germline (reference sequence). The CDR3 runs 15 residues. This CDR3 is CATSRDGLVGHEQYF. The CDR3, as DNA: TGTGCCACCAGCAGAGATGGCTTGGTGGGCCACGAGCAGTACTTC.

This clone was recorded only once. This sequence joins TRBV2 and TRBJ2-1, with 7 nucleotides matching TRBD1. Germline loops: CDR1 SNHLY, CDR2 FYNNEI. Trimming removed 1 base from V and 8 bases from J; junction bases left unmatched: 8. The CDR3 is 15 residues long. In DNA form, the CDR3 reads TGTGCCAGCAGTGAAGATGAGGGGGCAGGGCATGAGCAGTTCTTC. This gives the protein CASSEDEGAGHEQFF. The whole variable domain, filled in from reference TRBV2 and TRBJ2-1, reads EPEVTQTPSHQVTQMGQEVILRCVPISNHLYFYWYRQILGQKVEFLVSFYNNEISEKSEIFDDQFSVERPDGSNFTLKIRSTKLEDSAMYFCASSEDEGAGHEQFFGPGTRLTVL.

This clone was counted a few times. This CDR3 is also generated by other DNA sequences in the sample. The rearrangement uses TRBV2 and TRBJ1-5; no definite D call. Germline V gene lookup returns CDR1 SNHLY and CDR2 FYNNEI. This CDR3 has 14 amino acids. V lost 1 base and J lost 0, with 4 bases in between. CDR3 DNA sequence: TGTGCCAGCAGTGAAGTGTATAGCAATCAGCCCCAGCATTTT. Protein sequence: CASSEVYSNQPQHF. The complete variable domain, with remaining parts taken from reference TRBV2 and TRBJ1-5, reads EPEVTQTPSHQVTQMGQEVILRCVPISNHLYFYWYRQILGQKVEFLVSFYNNEISEKSEIFDDQFSVERPDGSNFTLKIRSTKLEDSAMYFCASSEVYSNQPQHFGDGTRLSIL.

This clone was recorded only once. The genes are TRBV28 and TRBJ2-1, with D tentatively TRBD2 (5 bases). CDR1 is MDHEN and CDR2 is SYDVKM in the germline V gene. Between the trimmed V and J ends, which lost 4 bases and 6 bases, there was a span of 22 bases. This CDR3 comprises 17 residues. CDR3 coding DNA: TGTGCCAGCAGTTCCGGGGTAGGAGCGGAGGAACGCAATGAGCAGTTCTTC. It yields the protein CASSSGVGAEERNEQFF.

This chain uses TRBV28 with TRBJ2-3; TRBD2 agrees at 7 bases. Germline CDR1 reads MDHEN; CDR2 reads SYDVKM. The CDR3 loop spans 13 amino acids. With 6 bases clipped from V and 10 bases from J, the junction kept 10 bases outside the gene matches. CDR3 bases: TGTGCCAGCAGGACGGCGGGGGAAGCATCGCAGTATTTT. Translation: CASRTAGEASQYF. Supplemented by reference TRBV28 and TRBJ2-3, the full variable domain reads DVKVTQSSRYLVKRTGEKVFLECVQDMDHENMFWYRQDPGLGLRLIYFSYDVKMKEKGDIPEGYSVSREKKERFSLILESASTNQTSMYLCASRTAGEASQYFGPGTRLTVL.

This clone came up a few times. The chain employs TRBV16 and TRBJ1-5; no reliable D call. The CDR3 sequence is 15 residues long. Deletions cut 2 bases from V and 4 bases from J, with 12 bases between. CDR1 and CDR2 from the germline V gene are KGHSY and FQNENV. In nucleotides, the CDR3 is TGTGCCAGCAGCCAAACGGCGGGAGAGAATCAGCCCCAGCATTTT. Translation: CASSQTAGENQPQHF.

The J gene is TRBJ1-5, the V gene TRBV28; 7 nucleotides match TRBD1. Unmatched junction bases numbered 8, after V lost 0 bases and J lost 6 bases. CDR3 size: 16 residues. Germline lookup yields CDR1 MDHEN and CDR2 SYDVKM. The CDR3 spells CASSLWKGAGGQPQHF. CDR3 DNA sequence: TGTGCCAGCAGTTTATGGAAGGGGGCAGGGGGTCAGCCCCAGCATTTT. Variable domain in full (rest from reference TRBV28 and TRBJ1-5): DVKVTQSSRYLVKRTGEKVFLECVQDMDHENMFWYRQDPGLGLRLIYFSYDVKMKEKGDIPEGYSVSREKKERFSLILESASTNQTSMYLCASSLWKGAGGQPQHFGDGTRLSIL.

This chain connects TRBV6-1 to TRBJ2-3; 13 nucleotides line up with TRBD2. The CDR3 loop spans 15 amino acids. Germline loops: CDR1 MNHNS, CDR2 SASEGT. The V segment lost 3 bases and the J segment 3 bases; nucleotides outside the gene matches: 0. The CDR3 sequence: CASSEGLAGTDTQYF. The CDR3 nucleotides read TGTGCCAGCAGTGAGGGACTAGCGGGAACAGATACGCAGTATTTT.

The V call is TRBV13, the J call TRBJ2-7; D gene uncertain. Between the trimmed V and J ends, which lost 0 bases and 2 bases, there was a span of 14 bases. The CDR3 runs to 16 residues. Germline values: CDR1 PRHDT, CDR2 FYEKMQ (reference sequence). Here the CDR3 DNA reads TGTGCCAGCAGCTTAGGCCGGGTCGGACGAGCCTACGAGCAGTACTTC. Translated, it gives CASSLGRVGRAYEQYF.

CDR3 bases: TGTGCCAGCAGCTTCCTAGGCGGCAATGAGCAGTTCTTC. Its translation is CASSFLGGNEQFF. The rearrangement joins TRBV7-3 to TRBJ2-1; no firm D call. The CDR3 consists of 13 residues. V shed 3 bases and J shed 6 bases, with 9 bases lying between them. The germline CDR1 and CDR2 sequences are SGHTA and FQGTGA.